The TCR beta chain described here comes from a study of blood T cell repertoires in COVID-19. Across the study: The analysed material was cDNA or gDNA that came from T cells, B-cell-depleted T cells, or PBMCs.

Profiled with immunoSEQ multiplex PCR; TCRdb holds only in-frame clones, not every one. The sample includes approximately 300,000 clones, around 91% of them seen just once. CDR1 SGDLS and CDR2 YYNGEE come from the germline V gene. CDR3 size: 16 residues. Between the trimmed V and J ends, which lost 0 bases and 6 bases, there was a span of 15 bases. This receptor was taken from a middle-aged woman with COVID-19, enrolled during active disease. The sequenced material came from peripheral blood. V gene TRBV9 combines with J gene TRBJ2-2, with D unclear. The CDR3 sequence: CASSVVGGRIPGELFF. In nucleotides, the CDR3 is TGTGCCAGCAGCGTAGTAGGCGGCCGTATTCCCGGGGAGCTGTTTTTT.